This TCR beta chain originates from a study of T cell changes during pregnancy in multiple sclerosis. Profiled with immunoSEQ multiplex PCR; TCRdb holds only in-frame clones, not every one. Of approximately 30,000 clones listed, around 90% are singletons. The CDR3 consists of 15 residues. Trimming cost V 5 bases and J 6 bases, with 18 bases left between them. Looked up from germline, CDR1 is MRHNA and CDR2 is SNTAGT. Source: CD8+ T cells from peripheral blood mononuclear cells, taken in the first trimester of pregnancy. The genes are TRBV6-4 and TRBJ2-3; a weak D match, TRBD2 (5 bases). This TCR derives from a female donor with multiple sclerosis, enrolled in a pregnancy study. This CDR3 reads CASSHPAERWDTQYF. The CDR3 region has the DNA TGTGCCAGCAGTCACCCAGCGGAGAGGTGGGATACGCAGTATTTT.